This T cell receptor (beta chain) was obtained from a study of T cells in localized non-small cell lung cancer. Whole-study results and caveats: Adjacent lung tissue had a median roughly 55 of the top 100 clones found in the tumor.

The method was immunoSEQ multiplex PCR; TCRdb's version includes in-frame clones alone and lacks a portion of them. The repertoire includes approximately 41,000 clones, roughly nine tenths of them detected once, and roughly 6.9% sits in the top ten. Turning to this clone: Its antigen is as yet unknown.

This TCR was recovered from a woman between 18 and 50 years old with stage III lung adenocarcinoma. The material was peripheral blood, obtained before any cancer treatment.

CDR3 amino acids: CASSVPGTQETQYF. The CDR3 DNA sequence: TGTGCCAGCAGCGTCCCCGGCACCCAAGAGACCCAGTACTTC. V and J are TRBV9 and TRBJ2-5; D not resolved. The CDR3 has 14 residues. V shed 2 bases and J shed 1 base, with 9 bases lying between them. Germline CDR1 is SGDLS and CDR2 is YYNGEE. The full variable domain, with the rest looked up from reference TRBV9 and TRBJ2-5, is DSGVTQTPKHLITATGQRVTLRCSPRSGDLSVYWYQQSLDQGLQFLIQYYNGEERAKGNILERFSAQQFPDLHSELNLSSLELGDSALYFCASSVPGTQETQYFGPGTRLLVL.